This T cell receptor (beta chain) was obtained from a study of blood T cell repertoires in COVID-19. About the research overall: The origin of the acute and convalescent COVID-19 samples was the United States, Italy and Spain. Sample material is recorded as cDNA or gDNA derived from T cells, B-cell-depleted T cells, or PBMCs.

Under the authors' procedure: Reference gene primer amplification gave estimated nucleated cell counts. This table comes from immunoSEQ multiplex PCR, and its TCRdb copy is limited to in-frame clones, with some not included. D and trimming were read from the DNA, whereas the V and J calls and clone size are those reported in that table. The data hold about 69,000 clones, with roughly 73% observed a single time. J gave up 6 bases and V 4 bases, and 4 bases lay outside the gene matches. There are 15 residues in the CDR3. Germline CDR1 is SNHLY and CDR2 is FYNNEI. The source is a human donor in a cohort sampled during active COVID-19. The sequenced sample consisted of peripheral blood. The gene calls are TRBV2 and TRBJ1-6; the match to TRBD1 covers 9 bases. The CDR3 protein is CASSATGQGNSPLHF. CDR3 coding DNA: TGTGCCAGCAGTGCTACGGGACAGGGTAATTCACCCCTCCACTTT.